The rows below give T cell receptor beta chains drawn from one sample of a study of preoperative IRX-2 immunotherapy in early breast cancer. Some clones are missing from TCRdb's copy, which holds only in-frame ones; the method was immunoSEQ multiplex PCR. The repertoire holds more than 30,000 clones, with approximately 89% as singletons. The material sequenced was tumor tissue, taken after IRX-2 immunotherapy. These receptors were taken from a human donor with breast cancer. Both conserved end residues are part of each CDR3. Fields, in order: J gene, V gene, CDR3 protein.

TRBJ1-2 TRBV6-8 CASREPGQGYNYGYTF
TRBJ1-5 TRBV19 CASSMATDRSNQPQHF
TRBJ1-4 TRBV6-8 CASSTTGGANEKLFF
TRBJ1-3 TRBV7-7 CASSSRPPPGNTIYF
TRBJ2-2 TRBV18 CASSPRSPTVGNTGELFF
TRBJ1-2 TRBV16 CASSPGQGYGYTF
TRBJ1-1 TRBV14 CASTPLPDSNTEAFF
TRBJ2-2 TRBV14 CASSLLRTGELFF
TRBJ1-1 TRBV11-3 CASSPPTGTVNTEAFF
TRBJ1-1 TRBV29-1 CSVEDRRFHTEAFF
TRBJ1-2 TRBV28 CASSLLGGTGENGYTF
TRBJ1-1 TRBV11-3 CASRLGQINTEAFF
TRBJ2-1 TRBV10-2 CASNPPRDRLRDEQFF
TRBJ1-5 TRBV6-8 CASSRGGNQPQHF
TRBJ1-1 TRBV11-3 CASSLPGGAQFEAFF
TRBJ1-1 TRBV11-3 CASSSDRGLNTEAFF
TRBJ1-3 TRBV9 CASSLTGTSGNTIYF
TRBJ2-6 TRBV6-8 CASSSLVASSGANVLTF